One T cell receptor (beta chain) is described in this entry. What antigen it recognizes has not been identified. Base qualities were left out, and no much larger clone turns up one base away. Focal radiation therapy combined with CTLA-4 blockade (ipilimumab) was tested in patients with chemo-refractory metastatic non-small-cell lung cancer. The CDR3 has 15 amino acids, counting the end cysteine and phenylalanine. Only CDR3 DNA remains: 45 bases, in frame from the first base. Ends trimmed: V by 4 bases, J by 6 bases; bases unmatched to a gene: 8. CDR1 and CDR2, looked up from the germline V gene, are SGHRS and YFSETQ. The sample is drawn from a study of radiotherapy plus CTLA-4 blockade in lung cancer (dated by TCRdb to the late 2010s). Study-wide context: Among the enrolled patients, about 19% had an objective response, and roughly 30% reached disease control.

Results the study describes overall, beyond this receptor: The strongest predictors of response, as reported, were early dynamic changes in blood T cell clones along with a rise in serum interferon-beta after radiation. After treatment with radiotherapy and ipilimumab, TCR clones that originated in tumors expanded in peripheral blood.

The library was generated by the immunoSEQ multiplex PCR assay. The immuneACCESS repertoire file appears here via TCRdb, limited to in-frame rearrangements. These files lack a portion of the clones; in checked studies, under half of the deficit traces to unresolved V genes, and the cause of the others is not known. Within this sample are over 80,000 clones, with roughly 86% of them counted one time only. The top ten hold roughly 17% of the sample. The chain is assembled from TRBV5-1 and TRBJ2-1; TRBD1 lines up with 9 middle nucleotides. This TCR was sampled from a human donor with non-small cell lung cancer that progressed on radiotherapy plus ipilimumab. The source was peripheral blood, collected from a patient treated with radiotherapy plus ipilimumab. DNA sequence: TGCGCCAGCAGCCCCTGGACAGGGGAAAGCAATGAGCAGTTCTTC. Its coded protein is CASSPWTGESNEQFF. The variable domain in full, with residues beyond the CDR3 obtained from the reference TRBV5-1 and TRBJ2-1 genes, is KAGVTQTPRYLIKTRGQQVTLSCSPISGHRSVSWYQQTPGQGLQFLFEYFSETQRNKGNFPGRFSGRQFSNSRSEMNVSTLELGDSALYLCASSPWTGESNEQFFGPGTRLTVL.